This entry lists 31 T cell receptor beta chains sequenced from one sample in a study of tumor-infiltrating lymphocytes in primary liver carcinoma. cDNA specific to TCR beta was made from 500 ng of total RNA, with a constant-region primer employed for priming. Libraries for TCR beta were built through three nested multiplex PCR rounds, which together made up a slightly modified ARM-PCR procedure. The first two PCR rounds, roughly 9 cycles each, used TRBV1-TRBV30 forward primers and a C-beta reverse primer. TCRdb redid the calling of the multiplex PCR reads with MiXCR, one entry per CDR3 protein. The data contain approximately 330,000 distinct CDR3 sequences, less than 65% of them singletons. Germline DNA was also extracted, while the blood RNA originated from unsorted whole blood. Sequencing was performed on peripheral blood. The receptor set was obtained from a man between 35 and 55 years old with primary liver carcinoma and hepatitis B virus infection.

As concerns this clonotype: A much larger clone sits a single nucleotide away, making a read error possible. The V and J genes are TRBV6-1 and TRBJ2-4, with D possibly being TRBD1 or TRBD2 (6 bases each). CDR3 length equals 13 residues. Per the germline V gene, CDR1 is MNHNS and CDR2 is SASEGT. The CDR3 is CASTDSGGHIEYF. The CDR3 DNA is TGTGCCAGCACTGATTCCGGGGGACACATTGAGTACTTC.

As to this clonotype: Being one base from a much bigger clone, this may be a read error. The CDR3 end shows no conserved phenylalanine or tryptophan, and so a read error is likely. CDR3 protein: CASSQAKGGAPDGYTS. The CDR3 DNA sequence: TGCGCCAGCAGCCAAGCGAAGGGGGGGGCCCCAGATGGCTACACCTCC. The gene calls are TRBV4-3 and TRBJ1-2, with D possibly matching TRBD1 (6 bases). CDR1 is LGHNA and CDR2 is YSLEER in the germline V gene. The CDR3 is 16 residues long. Trimming took off 1 base at V and 6 bases at J, with 18 bases between the two ends.

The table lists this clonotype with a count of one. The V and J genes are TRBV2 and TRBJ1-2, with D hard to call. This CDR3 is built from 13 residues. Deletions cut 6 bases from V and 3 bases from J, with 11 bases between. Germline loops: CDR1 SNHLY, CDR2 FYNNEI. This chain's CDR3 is CASRVRSDYGYTF. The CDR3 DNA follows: TGTGCCAGCAGGGTCAGGTCGGACTATGGCTACACCTTC.

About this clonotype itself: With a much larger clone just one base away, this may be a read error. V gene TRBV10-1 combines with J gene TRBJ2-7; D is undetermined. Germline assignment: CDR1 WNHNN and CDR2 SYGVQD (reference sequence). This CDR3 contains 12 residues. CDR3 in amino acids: CARSESTLPRYF. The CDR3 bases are TGCGCCAGGAGTGAGTCCACCCTCCCCAGGTACTTC.

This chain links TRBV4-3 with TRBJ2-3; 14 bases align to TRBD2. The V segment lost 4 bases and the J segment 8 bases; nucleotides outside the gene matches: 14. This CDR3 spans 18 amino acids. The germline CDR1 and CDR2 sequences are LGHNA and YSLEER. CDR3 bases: TGCGCCAGCAGCCTATTGACTAGCGGGGGGGGTGATGATGGTACGCAGTATTTT. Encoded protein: CASSLLTSGGGDDGTQYF.

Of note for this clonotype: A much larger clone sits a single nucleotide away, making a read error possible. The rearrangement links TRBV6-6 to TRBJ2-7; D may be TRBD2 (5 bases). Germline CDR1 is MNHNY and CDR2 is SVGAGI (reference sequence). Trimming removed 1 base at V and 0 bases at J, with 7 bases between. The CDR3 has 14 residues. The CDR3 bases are TGTGCCAGCAGTTACTTGACTATCTCCTACGAGCAGTACTTC. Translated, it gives CASSYLTISYEQYF.

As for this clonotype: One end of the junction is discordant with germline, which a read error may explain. CDR3 sequence: CASDEGGGLTDTQYF. The DNA of the CDR3 is TGTGCCAGCGACGAAGGCGGGGGTTTGACAGATACGCAATATTTT. V gene TRBV11-1 combines with J gene TRBJ2-3; TRBD2 aligns across 7 bases. The CDR3 consists of 15 residues. The germline CDR1 and CDR2 sequences are SGHAT and FQDESV (reference sequence).

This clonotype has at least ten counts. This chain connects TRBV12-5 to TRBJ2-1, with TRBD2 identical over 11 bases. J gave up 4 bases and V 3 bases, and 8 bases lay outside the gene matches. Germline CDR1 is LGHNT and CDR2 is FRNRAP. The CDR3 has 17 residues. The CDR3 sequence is CASGFLAGTSGYNEQFF. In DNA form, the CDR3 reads TGTGCTAGTGGTTTCCTAGCCGGGACTAGCGGTTACAATGAGCAGTTCTTC.

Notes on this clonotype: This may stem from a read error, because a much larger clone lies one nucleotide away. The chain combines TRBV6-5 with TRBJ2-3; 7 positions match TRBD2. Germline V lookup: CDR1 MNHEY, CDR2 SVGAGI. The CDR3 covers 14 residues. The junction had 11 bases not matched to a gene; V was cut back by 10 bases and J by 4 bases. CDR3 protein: CANSSPGGADTQYF. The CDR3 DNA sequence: TGTGCCAACAGCTCCCCGGGGGGAGCAGATACGCAGTATTTT.

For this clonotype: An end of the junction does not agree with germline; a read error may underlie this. CDR3 sequence: CASSFRGGGIGRGIEQYF. The CDR3 DNA follows: TGTGCCAGCAGCTTTAGGGGAGGGGGTATCGGACGGGGTATCGAGCAGTATTTC. J is TRBJ2-7 and V is TRBV11-2; tentative D call: TRBD2 (7 bases). Germline loops: CDR1 SGHAT, CDR2 FQNNGV. CDR3 length: 18 residues.

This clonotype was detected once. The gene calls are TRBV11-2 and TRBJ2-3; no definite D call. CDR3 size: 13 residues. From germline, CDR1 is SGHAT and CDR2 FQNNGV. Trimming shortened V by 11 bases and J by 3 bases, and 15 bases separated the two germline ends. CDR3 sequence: CASLSPGTDTQYF. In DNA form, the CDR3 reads TGTGCCTCCCTGTCGCCTGGTACAGATACGCAGTATTTT.

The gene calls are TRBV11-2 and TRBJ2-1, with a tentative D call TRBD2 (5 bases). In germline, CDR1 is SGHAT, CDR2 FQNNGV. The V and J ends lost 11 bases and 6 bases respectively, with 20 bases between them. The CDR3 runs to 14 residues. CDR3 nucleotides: TGTGCCTGGAGCTCCTTAGTGGGAGTCAATGAGCAGTTCTTC. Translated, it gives CAWSSLVGVNEQFF.

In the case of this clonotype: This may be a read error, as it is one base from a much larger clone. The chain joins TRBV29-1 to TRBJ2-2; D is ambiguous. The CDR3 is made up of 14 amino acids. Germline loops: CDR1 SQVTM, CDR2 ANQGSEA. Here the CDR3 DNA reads TGCTGCGTTGAGGACCCCCAAACTGCCGGGGAGCTGTTTTTT. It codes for CCVEDPQTAGELFF.

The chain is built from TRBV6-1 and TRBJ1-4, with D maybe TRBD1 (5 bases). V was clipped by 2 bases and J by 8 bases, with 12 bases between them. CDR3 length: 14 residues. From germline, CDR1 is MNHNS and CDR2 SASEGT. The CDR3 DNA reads TGTGCCAGCAGTGAATTCGGGGGGGGAGAAAAACTGTTTTTT. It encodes CASSEFGGGEKLFF.

CDR3 protein: CAGPGQGGEAFF. In DNA form, the CDR3 reads TGTGCCGGTCCCGGGCAGGGCGGTGAAGCTTTCTTT. The chain uses TRBV6-2 or TRBV6-3 and TRBJ1-1, with D possibly TRBD1 on 5 matching bases. Per the germline V gene, CDR1 is MNHEY and CDR2 is SVGEGT. CDR3 length equals 12 residues. Trimming shortened V by 11 bases and J by 7 bases, and 17 bases separated the two germline ends.

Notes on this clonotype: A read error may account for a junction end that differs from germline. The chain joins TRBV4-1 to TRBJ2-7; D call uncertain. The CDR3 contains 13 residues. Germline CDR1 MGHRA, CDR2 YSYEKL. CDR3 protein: CASSRDLRYQQYF. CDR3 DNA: TGCGCCAGCAGCCGAGATCTCCGCTACCAGCAGTACTTC.

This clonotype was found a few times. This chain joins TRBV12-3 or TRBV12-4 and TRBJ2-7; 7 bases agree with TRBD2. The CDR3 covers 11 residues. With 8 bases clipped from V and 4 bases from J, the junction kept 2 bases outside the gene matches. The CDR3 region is CASGGGYEQYF. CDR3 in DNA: TGTGCCAGCGGGGGGGGGTACGAGCAGTACTTC.

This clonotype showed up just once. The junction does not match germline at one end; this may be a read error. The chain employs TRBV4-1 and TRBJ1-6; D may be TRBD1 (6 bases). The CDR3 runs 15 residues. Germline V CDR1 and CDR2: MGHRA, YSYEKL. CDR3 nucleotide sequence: TGCGCCTGCAGTCCCGTGGGGGGGACAAATTCACCCCTCCACTTT. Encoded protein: CACSPVGGTNSPLHF.

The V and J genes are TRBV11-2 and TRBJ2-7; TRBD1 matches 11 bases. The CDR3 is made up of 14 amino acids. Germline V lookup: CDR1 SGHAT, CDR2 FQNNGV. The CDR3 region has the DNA TGTGCAAGCGGCTCTCGGACAGGGGGCAACGAGCAGTACTTC. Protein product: CASGSRTGGNEQYF.

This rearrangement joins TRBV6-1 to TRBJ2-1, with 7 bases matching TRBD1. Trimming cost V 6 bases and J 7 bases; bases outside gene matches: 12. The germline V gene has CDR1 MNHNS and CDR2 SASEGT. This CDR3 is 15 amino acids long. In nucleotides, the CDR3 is TGTGCCAGCAGGCCGAGGGGGCTCCTTAGTAATGAGCAGTTCTTC. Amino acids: CASRPRGLLSNEQFF.

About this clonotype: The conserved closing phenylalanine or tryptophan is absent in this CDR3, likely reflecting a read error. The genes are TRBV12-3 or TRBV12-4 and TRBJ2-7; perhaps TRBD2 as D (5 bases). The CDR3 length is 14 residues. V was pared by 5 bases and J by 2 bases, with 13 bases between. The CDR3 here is CASSPREKTYEQYI. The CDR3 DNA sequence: TGTGCCAGCAGTCCACGGGAAAAGACCTACGAGCAGTACATC.

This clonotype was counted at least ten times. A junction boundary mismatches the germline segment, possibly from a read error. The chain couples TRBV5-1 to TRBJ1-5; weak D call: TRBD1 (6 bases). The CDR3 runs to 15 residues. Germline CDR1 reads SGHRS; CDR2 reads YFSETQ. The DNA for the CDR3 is TGTGCCAGCAGTTTAGGACAGTATAGCAATCAGCCCCAGCATTTT. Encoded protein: CASSLGQYSNQPQHF.

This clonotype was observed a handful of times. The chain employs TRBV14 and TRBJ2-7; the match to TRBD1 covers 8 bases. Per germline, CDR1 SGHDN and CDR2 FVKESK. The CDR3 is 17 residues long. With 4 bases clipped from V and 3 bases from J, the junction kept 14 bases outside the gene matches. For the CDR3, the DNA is TGTGCCAGCAGCCCTGCCGCCCAGGGGGCTCCGGTCTACGAGCAGTACTTC. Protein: CASSPAAQGAPVYEQYF.

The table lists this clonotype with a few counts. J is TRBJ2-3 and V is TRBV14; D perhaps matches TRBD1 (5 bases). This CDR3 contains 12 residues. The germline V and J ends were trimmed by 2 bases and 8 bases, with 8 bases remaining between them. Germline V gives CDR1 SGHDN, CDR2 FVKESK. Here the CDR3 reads CASSQWGRTQYF. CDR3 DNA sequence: TGTGCCAGCAGCCAATGGGGCCGTACGCAGTATTTT.

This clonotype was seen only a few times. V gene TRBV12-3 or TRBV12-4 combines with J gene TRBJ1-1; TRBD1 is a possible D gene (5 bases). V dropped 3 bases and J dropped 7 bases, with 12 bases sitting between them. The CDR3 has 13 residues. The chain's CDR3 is CASSFSGRGEAFF. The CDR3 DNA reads TGTGCCAGCAGTTTTTCAGGGAGGGGTGAAGCTTTCTTT.

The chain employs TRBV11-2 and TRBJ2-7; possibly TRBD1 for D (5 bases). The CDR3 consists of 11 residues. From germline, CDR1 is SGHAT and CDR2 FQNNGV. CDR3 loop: CASRQFYEQYF. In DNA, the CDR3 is TGTGCTAGCCGACAGTTCTACGAGCAGTACTTC.

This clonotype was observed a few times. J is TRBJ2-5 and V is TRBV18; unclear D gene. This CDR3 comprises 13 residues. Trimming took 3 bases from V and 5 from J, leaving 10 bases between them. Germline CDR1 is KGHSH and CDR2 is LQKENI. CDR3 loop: CASSPRHAETQYF. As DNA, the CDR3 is TGTGCCAGCTCACCGAGACATGCGGAGACCCAGTACTTC.

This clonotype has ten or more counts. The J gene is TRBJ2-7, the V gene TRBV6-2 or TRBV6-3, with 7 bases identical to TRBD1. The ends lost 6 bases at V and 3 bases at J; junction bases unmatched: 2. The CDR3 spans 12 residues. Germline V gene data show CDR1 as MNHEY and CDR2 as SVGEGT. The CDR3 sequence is CASRGTVYEQYF. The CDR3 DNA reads TGTGCCAGCAGGGGGACAGTCTACGAGCAGTACTTC.

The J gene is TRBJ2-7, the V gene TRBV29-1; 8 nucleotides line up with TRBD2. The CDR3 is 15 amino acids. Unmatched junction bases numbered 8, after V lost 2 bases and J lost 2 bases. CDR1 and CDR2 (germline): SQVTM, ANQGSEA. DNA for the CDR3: TGCAGCGTTGAAAGTCGGACTAGCAGGGCCTACGAGCAGTACTTC. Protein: CSVESRTSRAYEQYF.

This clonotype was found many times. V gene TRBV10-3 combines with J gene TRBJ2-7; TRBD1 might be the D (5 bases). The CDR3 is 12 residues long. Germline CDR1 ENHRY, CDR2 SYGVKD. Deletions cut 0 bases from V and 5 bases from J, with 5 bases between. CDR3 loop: CAISESTDEQYF. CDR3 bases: TGTGCCATCAGTGAGTCGACAGACGAGCAGTACTTC.

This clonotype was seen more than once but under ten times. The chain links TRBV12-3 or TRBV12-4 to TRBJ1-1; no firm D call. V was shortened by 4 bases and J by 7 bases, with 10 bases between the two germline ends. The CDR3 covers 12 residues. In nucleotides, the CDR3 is TGTGCCAGCAGTTGGACGGCCCGTGAAGCTTTCTTT. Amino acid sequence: CASSWTAREAFF.